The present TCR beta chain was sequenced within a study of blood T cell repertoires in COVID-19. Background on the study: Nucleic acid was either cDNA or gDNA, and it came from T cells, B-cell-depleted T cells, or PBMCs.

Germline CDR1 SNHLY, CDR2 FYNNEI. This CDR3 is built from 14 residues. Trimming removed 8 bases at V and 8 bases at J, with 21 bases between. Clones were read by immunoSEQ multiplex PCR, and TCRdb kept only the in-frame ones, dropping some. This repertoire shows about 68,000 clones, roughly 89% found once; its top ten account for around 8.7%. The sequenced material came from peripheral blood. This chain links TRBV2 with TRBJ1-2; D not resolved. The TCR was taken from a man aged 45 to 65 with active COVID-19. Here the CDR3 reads CASRPHGALLGYTF. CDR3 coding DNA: TGTGCCAGCCGACCACACGGAGCCCTGCTCGGCTACACCTTC. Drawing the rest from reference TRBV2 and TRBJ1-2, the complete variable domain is EPEVTQTPSHQVTQMGQEVILRCVPISNHLYFYWYRQILGQKVEFLVSFYNNEISEKSEIFDDQFSVERPDGSNFTLKIRSTKLEDSAMYFCASRPHGALLGYTFGSGTRLTVV.